The 30 T cell receptor beta chains listed next were all sequenced from one sample in a study of blood T cell repertoires in COVID-19. Using immunoSEQ multiplex PCR, the repertoire was profiled, and TCRdb retains in-frame clones only, with some absent. Among 100,000 to 120,000 clones listed, about 85% were seen once. Input material: peripheral blood. Receptors were obtained from a human donor in a cohort sampled during active COVID-19.

This clone was found a few times. The chain employs TRBV7-9 and TRBJ1-1; 8 nucleotides line up with TRBD1. This CDR3 is built from 14 residues. Trimming cost V 10 bases and J 1 base; bases outside gene matches: 8. Germline CDR1 and CDR2: SEHNR and FQNEAQ (reference sequence). The CDR3 region is CATSGQGWNTEAFF. The DNA of the CDR3 is TGTGCCACCTCCGGACAGGGTTGGAACACTGAAGCTTTCTTT.

The rearrangement links TRBV4-3 to TRBJ2-3, with D possibly matching TRBD2 (7 bases). The CDR3 is 18 amino acids. The V gene's germline CDR1 is LGHNA and CDR2 YSLEER. The germline V and J ends were trimmed by 3 bases and 4 bases, with 23 bases remaining between them. The CDR3 nucleotides are TGCGCCAGCAGCCAGTGGATAGGGGGGGCCGGGTCACCAGATACGCAGTATTTT. This codes for CASSQWIGGAGSPDTQYF.

The chain employs TRBV11-3 and TRBJ2-1; TRBD2 matches at 10 bases. Germline CDR1 reads SGHNT; CDR2 reads YENEEA. The CDR3 is made up of 16 amino acids. Unmatched junction bases numbered 10, after V lost 5 bases and J lost 6 bases. CDR3 amino acids: CASSLTSSGSRNEQFF. CDR3 DNA sequence: TGTGCCAGCAGCCTCACCTCTAGCGGGAGTCGCAATGAGCAGTTCTTC. Based on the CDR3 plus reference TRBV11-3 and TRBJ2-1, the full variable domain is EAGVVQSPRYKIIEKKQPVAFWCNPISGHNTLYWYLQNLGQGPELLIRYENEEAVDDSQLPKDRFSAERLKGVDSTLKIQPAELGDSAVYLCASSLTSSGSRNEQFFGPGTRLTVL.

The chain carries TRBV7-9 and TRBJ1-2; 8 nucleotides match TRBD1. Germline loops: CDR1 SEHNR, CDR2 FQNEAQ (reference sequence). This CDR3 has 16 amino acids. The junction had 11 bases not matched to a gene; V was cut back by 5 bases and J by 3 bases. In DNA, the CDR3 is TGTGCCAGCAGCAGAGGGGACAGGCGTTTGGACTATGGCTACACCTTC. Its protein is CASSRGDRRLDYGYTF.

The V gene is TRBV28, the J gene TRBJ2-3; maybe TRBD1 (6 bases). CDR3 length equals 16 residues. V was cut by 7 bases and J by 2 bases, with 19 bases left in between. CDR1 MDHEN and CDR2 SYDVKM come from the germline V gene. Here the CDR3 DNA reads TGTGCCAGCACCCCACCCTCGGGACACCACACAGATACGCAGTATTTT. Its translation is CASTPPSGHHTDTQYF.

The chain has TRBV3-1 (or the pseudogene TRBV3-2) and TRBJ1-1; D uncertain. The CDR3 runs to 15 residues. Trimming removed 0 bases from V and 1 base from J, with 9 bases in between. Germline V CDR1 and CDR2: LGHDT, YNNKEL (reference sequence). CDR3 amino acids: CASSQDGWSNTEAFF. Here the CDR3 DNA reads TGTGCCAGCAGCCAAGACGGTTGGTCGAACACTGAAGCTTTCTTT.

The rearrangement uses TRBV30 and TRBJ2-5; 7 positions match TRBD2. Germline trimming cut 0 bases from V and 3 bases from J; bases unmatched to any gene: 4. This CDR3 has 14 amino acids. Germline CDR1 and CDR2: GTSNPN and SVGIG (reference sequence). CDR3 nucleotides: TGTGCCTGGAGTGTACTAGGGAGGGAAGAGACCCAGTACTTC. Translated: CAWSVLGREETQYF.

This clone showed up just once. Other DNA sequences of this sample code for an identical CDR3. V gene TRBV18 combines with J gene TRBJ2-5; tentatively, D is TRBD2 (6 bases). This CDR3 has 12 residues. Germline V gene sequence: CDR1 KGHSH, CDR2 LQKENI. The V gene lost 3 bases and the J gene lost 4 bases, with 6 bases spanning the gap. The CDR3 DNA reads TGTGCCAGCTCACCGGAGGGAGAGACCCAGTACTTC. Protein sequence: CASSPEGETQYF.

This chain links TRBV3-1 (or the pseudogene TRBV3-2) with TRBJ2-7, with 8 bases that match TRBD2. J lost 1 base, V lost 4 bases, and 6 bases had no gene match. The CDR3 consists of 15 residues. The germline V gene encodes CDR1 LGHDT and CDR2 YNNKEL (reference sequence). This chain's CDR3 is CASSLGTRFSYEQYF. CDR3 bases: TGTGCCAGCAGCCTAGGGACTAGATTTTCCTACGAGCAGTACTTC.

This clone was counted only a few times. CDR3 nucleotides: TGTGCCAGCAGCCCGACGGGACTCCAAGAGACCCAGTACTTC. Protein sequence: CASSPTGLQETQYF. The genes are TRBV4-2 and TRBJ2-5, with D possibly matching TRBD2 (6 bases). V was pared by 4 bases and J by 1 base, with 10 bases between. In germline, CDR1 is LGHNA, CDR2 YNFKEQ. The CDR3 consists of 14 residues.

This clone appeared a single time. The rearrangement uses TRBV5-1 and TRBJ1-5; D call uncertain. V dropped 5 bases and J dropped 4 bases, with 10 bases sitting between them. CDR3 length: 13 amino acids. Germline CDR1 and CDR2: SGHRS and YFSETQ. The CDR3 region has the DNA TGCGCCAGCAGAGACAACCCAAATCAGCCCCAGCATTTT. Its translation: CASRDNPNQPQHF.

V and J are TRBV5-5 and TRBJ2-7, with D perhaps TRBD2 (7 bases). Germline V lookup: CDR1 SGHKS, CDR2 YYEKEE (reference sequence). The germline V and J ends were trimmed by 0 bases and 1 base, with 20 bases remaining between them. This CDR3 comprises 18 residues. The DNA for the CDR3 is TGTGCCAGCAGCTTGGTATACTCAAGTAGGGGGGGGTCCTACGAGCAGTACTTC. Amino acids: CASSLVYSSRGGSYEQYF.

The rearrangement joins TRBV5-8 to TRBJ2-1; no definite D call. In germline, CDR1 is SGHTS, CDR2 YDEGEE. Trimming pared 4 bases from V and 5 bases from J, leaving 4 bases between. This CDR3 contains 11 residues. As DNA, the CDR3 is TGTGCCAGCAGCCGTAACAATGAGCAGTTCTTC. Residues: CASSRNNEQFF.

The rearrangement joins TRBV4-1 to TRBJ1-1, with D perhaps TRBD1 (6 bases). Germline V gives CDR1 MGHRA, CDR2 YSYEKL. This CDR3 spans 19 amino acids. The V end lost 0 bases, the J end lost 2 bases, and 22 bases lay between the germline ends. The CDR3 DNA follows: TGCGCCAGCAGCCAAGATAAAACAGATTCAGGGGAACCCAACACTGAAGCTTTCTTT. Translated: CASSQDKTDSGEPNTEAFF.

The gene calls are TRBV3-1 (or the pseudogene TRBV3-2) and TRBJ2-3; possible D gene TRBD2, 5 bases. The length of the CDR3 is 15 residues. CDR1 LGHDT and CDR2 YNNKEL come from the germline V gene (reference sequence). V dropped 5 bases and J dropped 0 bases, with 12 bases sitting between them. The CDR3 bases are TGTGCCAGCAGCTCACCACGGACTAGCACAGATACGCAGTATTTT. As protein: CASSSPRTSTDTQYF.

This sequence joins TRBV10-3 and TRBJ1-1; D is unresolved. Germline loops: CDR1 ENHRY, CDR2 SYGVKD. This CDR3 is built from 11 residues. Deletions cut 6 bases from V and 1 base from J, with 3 bases between. This chain's CDR3 is CAIRQNTEAFF. The CDR3, as DNA: TGTGCCATCAGACAGAACACTGAAGCTTTCTTT.

This chain joins TRBV5-4 and TRBJ1-6; TRBD1 matches at 8 bases. The germline gives CDR1 SGHNT, CDR2 YYREEE (reference sequence). V was pared by 5 bases and J by 6 bases, with 4 bases of the junction left unmatched. The CDR3 has 14 residues. The CDR3 bases are TGTGCCAGCAGATCTGGACAGGGTAATTCACCCCTCCACTTT. Protein product: CASRSGQGNSPLHF.

The V and J genes are TRBV28 and TRBJ2-1; a possible D gene is TRBD1 (6 bases). Trimming left V 5 bases short and J 3 bases short, with 14 bases between. Germline lookup yields CDR1 MDHEN and CDR2 SYDVKM. The CDR3 contains 15 residues. The DNA for the CDR3 is TGTGCCAGCAGTCCCAGGGGAGCAGTCTACAATGAGCAGTTCTTC. Translation: CASSPRGAVYNEQFF.

The chain couples TRBV5-1 to TRBJ2-6; weak D call: TRBD1 (5 bases). The CDR3 is 17 amino acids. Trimming cost V 5 bases and J 4 bases, with 19 bases left between them. CDR1 is SGHRS, CDR2 YFSETQ, per germline. The CDR3 nucleotides read TGCGCCAGCAGTCGAGGCAGGGAACCCGCCGGGGCCAACGTCCTGACTTTC. It translates to CASSRGREPAGANVLTF.

The rearrangement links TRBV6-5 to TRBJ2-3; 7 bases fit TRBD2. J gave up 1 base and V 0 bases, and 4 bases lay outside the gene matches. The CDR3 totals 16 residues. Germline assignment: CDR1 MNHEY and CDR2 SVGAGI. The CDR3 spells CASSYSSLAGTDTQYF. The CDR3 coding sequence is TGTGCCAGCAGTTACTCGAGTCTAGCGGGCACAGATACGCAGTATTTT.

This clone has just one count. In DNA, the CDR3 is TGCGCCAGCAGCCAAGGACAGGGTGCAGATACGCAGTATTTT. Its translation is CASSQGQGADTQYF. V usage is TRBV5-1 and J usage is TRBJ2-3, with TRBD1 matching 8 bases. The CDR3 extends over 14 amino acids. V gave up 4 bases and J gave up 4 bases; unmatched junction bases: 5. Germline CDR1 SGHRS, CDR2 YFSETQ.

The genes are TRBV18 and TRBJ2-2; 8 bases agree with TRBD1. Trimming at V came to 3 bases and at J to 4 bases, leaving 4 bases not matched to a gene. The CDR3 covers 15 residues. The germline V gene has CDR1 KGHSH and CDR2 LQKENI. The CDR3 reads CASSPGQEPTGELFF. The CDR3 DNA reads as TGTGCCAGCTCACCGGGACAGGAGCCCACCGGGGAGCTGTTTTTT. The full variable domain, in which reference TRBV18 and TRBJ2-2 provide the parts outside the CDR3, is NAGVMQNPRHLVRRRGQEARLRCSPMKGHSHVYWYRQLPEEGLKFMVYLQKENIIDESGMPKERFSAEFPKEGPSILRIQQVVRGDSAAYFCASSPGQEPTGELFFGEGSRLTVL.

This clone was detected only a few times. The chain is built from TRBV6-5 and TRBJ1-1; 7 bases line up with TRBD1. The CDR3 consists of 12 residues. V lost 5 bases, J lost 7 bases, and 4 bases stayed unmatched. Germline V gene sequence: CDR1 MNHEY, CDR2 SVGAGI. The CDR3 DNA is TGTGCCAGCAGTCATCAGGGGGTTGAAGCTTTCTTT. Protein: CASSHQGVEAFF.

This clone has a handful of counts. J is TRBJ2-1 and V is TRBV2, with unresolved D. V lost 0 bases and J 7 bases, leaving 16 bases between the germline ends. In germline, CDR1 is SNHLY, CDR2 FYNNEI. The CDR3 spans 16 residues. DNA for the CDR3: TGTGCCAGCAGTGAAGCGAGGAGTGTCTTAGAGAATGAGCAGTTCTTC. Protein product: CASSEARSVLENEQFF.

V and J are TRBV6-1 and TRBJ2-3; 9 bases agree with TRBD1. The CDR3 covers 16 residues. Germline CDR1 and CDR2: MNHNS and SASEGT. The V gene end was trimmed by 1 base and the J gene end by 6 bases; junction bases not matched to a gene: 8. This CDR3 reads CASSEEGGQGEDTQYF. In nucleotides, the CDR3 is TGTGCCAGCAGTGAAGAAGGGGGACAGGGTGAGGATACGCAGTATTTT.

The chain joins TRBV5-1 to TRBJ1-4; D is ambiguous. V was shortened by 1 base and J by 7 bases, with 8 bases between the two germline ends. CDR1 and CDR2 from the germline V gene are SGHRS and YFSETQ. The CDR3 loop spans 13 amino acids. CDR3 coding DNA: TGCGCCAGCAGCTTGAGTCGGGGTGAAAAACTGTTTTTT. Amino acid sequence: CASSLSRGEKLFF.

Written as DNA, the CDR3 is TGTGCCAGCAGTTCAGTCGGGGGGCCTAGCACAGATACGCAGTATTTT. This encodes CASSSVGGPSTDTQYF. The chain couples TRBV7-3 to TRBJ2-3, with D maybe TRBD2 (7 bases). V was pared by 6 bases and J by 0 bases, with 16 bases between. The CDR3 is 16 amino acids. CDR1 and CDR2 (germline): SGHTA, FQGTGA.

The chain is built from TRBV6-2 or TRBV6-3 and TRBJ1-2; TRBD1 matches 7 bases. Germline-derived CDR1 and CDR2 are MNHEY and SVGEGT. The CDR3 length is 14 residues. V lost 4 bases, J lost 3 bases, and 5 bases stayed unmatched. The CDR3 sequence: CASSLGQVYYGYTF. For the CDR3, the DNA is TGTGCCAGCAGTTTAGGACAGGTCTACTATGGCTACACCTTC.

V is TRBV6-5 and J is TRBJ1-5, with 7 bases identical to TRBD1. Germline lookup yields CDR1 MNHEY and CDR2 SVGAGI. The junction had 7 bases not matched to a gene; V was cut back by 8 bases and J by 0 bases. The CDR3 spans 15 residues. CDR3 region: CASYRDRNSNQPQHF. The CDR3 DNA reads TGTGCCAGCTACCGGGACAGAAATAGCAATCAGCCCCAGCATTTT.

The CDR3 spells CASSLGQAGEKLFF. CDR3 nucleotide sequence: TGTGCCAGCAGCTTAGGGCAGGCGGGAGAAAAACTGTTTTTT. The chain is built from TRBV7-9 and TRBJ1-4, with unresolved D. Germline values: CDR1 SEHNR, CDR2 FQNEAQ (reference sequence). The CDR3 spans 14 residues. Trimming stripped 1 base from V and 8 bases from J, with 11 bases between.